A single sample is the source of the 26 T cell receptor beta chains below, sequenced in a study of T cell clonality in common variable immunodeficiency. Study-wide results and caveats: In common variable immunodeficiency, TCR beta chains reportedly carried fewer deletions and N-nucleotide insertions.

Antigens of these TCRs are unknown. Assay used: immunoSEQ multiplex PCR; TCRdb lists only in-frame clones, some missing. This sample comprises 15,000 to 25,000 clones, none seen once only. Sample: peripheral blood mononuclear cells. All receptors come from a human donor with common variable immunodeficiency.

This clone was observed at least ten times. Coverage ceases 3 residues before the CDR3 finishes, and the germline J gene fills in the end. This sequence joins TRBV18 and TRBJ1-2; D is unresolved. The CDR3 contains 14 residues. Per the germline V gene, CDR1 is KGHSH and CDR2 is LQKENI. V was shortened by 3 bases and J by 6 bases, with 14 bases between the two germline ends. CDR3 DNA, as far as it was read: TGTGCCAGCTCACCCTCCCCCGGGGTTGATGGC. Amino acid sequence: CASSPSPGVDG. The entire CDR3 protein is CASSPSPGVDGYTF.

This clone was recorded many times. The read ends 3 residues early relative to the CDR3; the germline J gene fills the gap. The genes are TRBV19 and TRBJ1-1; TRBD1 might be the D (6 bases). V lost 2 bases, J lost 1 base, and 11 bases lay in between. This CDR3 has 15 amino acids. Germline V gene lookup returns CDR1 LNHDA and CDR2 SQIVND (reference sequence). CDR3: CASSIPGTQNTEAFF. Incomplete CDR3 DNA: TGTGCCAGTAGTATACCCGGGACACAGAACACTGAA.

This clone showed up many times. Read sequence stops 3 residues before the CDR3 end, and the germline J gene provides the missing end. The chain carries TRBV7-8 and TRBJ1-2, with a weak D call TRBD1 (5 bases). The CDR3 has 13 amino acids. Trimming shortened V by 5 bases and J by 2 bases, and 9 bases separated the two germline ends. CDR1 is SGHVS and CDR2 is FQNEAQ in the germline V gene. CDR3 region: CASSLEGNYGYTF. The part of the CDR3 DNA that was read is TGTGCCAGCAGCCTAGAGGGGAACTATGGC.

The table lists this clone with many counts. From the germline J gene comes the end of the CDR3, since the read stops 3 residues before it. The rearrangement uses TRBV29-1 and TRBJ2-7; no reliable D call. The length of the CDR3 is 12 residues. In germline, CDR1 is SQVTM, CDR2 ANQGSEA. The V gene lost 4 bases and the J gene lost 3 bases, with 10 bases spanning the gap. The CDR3 here is CSVGVTYYEQYF. The sequenced part of the CDR3 DNA is TGCAGCGTTGGTGTCACATACTACGAG.

At least ten counts were recorded for this clone. The missing CDR3 end, 3 residues past where the read stops, is filled in from the germline J gene. The rearrangement links TRBV20-1 to TRBJ2-5; TRBD1 matches at 9 bases. J was trimmed by 4 bases and V by 3 bases; bases with no gene match: 9. CDR1 is DFQATT and CDR2 is SNEGSKA in the germline V gene (reference sequence). This CDR3 has 15 amino acids. The part of the CDR3 DNA that was read is TGCAGTGCTAGGGGGATACAGGGGGCGTCAGAGACC. Translating gives CSARGIQGASET. In full, the CDR3 is CSARGIQGASETQYF.

This clone was recorded many times. The CDR3 is cut off 3 residues early in the read; its end comes from the germline J gene. V usage is TRBV19 and J usage is TRBJ1-2, with TRBD1 matching over 9 bases. The CDR3 consists of 14 residues. The germline gives CDR1 LNHDA, CDR2 SQIVND (reference sequence). Losses at the gene ends were 11 bases for V and 3 bases for J; bases not matched to a gene: 10. The CDR3 DNA, read in part, is TGTGCCGTGGGACAGGGATCTAACCACTATGGC. Translating it yields CAVGQGSNHYG. The whole CDR3 sequence reads CAVGQGSNHYGYTF.

This clone was seen at least ten times. The read stops 3 residues short of the end of the CDR3; the missing end is completed from the germline J gene. The chain joins TRBV4-1 to TRBJ2-1; 14 nucleotides match TRBD2. The CDR3 sequence is 17 residues long. CDR1 is MGHRA and CDR2 is YSYEKL in the germline V gene. The V segment lost 5 bases and the J segment 2 bases; nucleotides outside the gene matches: 5. Partial CDR3 DNA: TGCGCCAGCAGCTTTGGACTAGCGGGAGGAACCTACAATGAG. Amino acids: CASSFGLAGGTYNE. The full CDR3 protein is CASSFGLAGGTYNEQFF.

This clone was detected ten times or more. Read coverage stops 3 residues before the CDR3 terminus; the germline J gene supplies the remainder. This chain links TRBV20-1 with TRBJ2-3; the match to TRBD1 covers 9 bases. This CDR3 has 14 amino acids. Germline loops: CDR1 DFQATT, CDR2 SNEGSKA (reference sequence). The ends lost 3 bases at V and 2 bases at J; junction bases unmatched: 3. Here the CDR3 reads CSARTGGFTDTQYF. Partial CDR3 DNA: TGCAGTGCTAGGACAGGGGGGTTCACAGATACG.

Ten or more counts support this clone. Read data end 3 residues before the CDR3 end; the end is taken from the germline J gene. The chain joins TRBV18 to TRBJ1-6; D is unresolved. Trimming shortened V by 2 bases and J by 7 bases, and 15 bases separated the two germline ends. This CDR3 is built from 16 residues. The germline CDR1 and CDR2 sequences are KGHSH and LQKENI. Incomplete CDR3 DNA: TGTGCCAGCTCACCAAAGGCCCCAAGTTTCAATTCACCC. This encodes CASSPKAPSFNSP. The complete CDR3 sequence is CASSPKAPSFNSPLHF.

This clone was recorded at least ten times. The CDR3 DNA, read in part, is TGTGCCAGCAGCGGTAGCGGGAGATTTGGATACGAG. It translates to CASSGSGRFGYE. The whole CDR3 protein is CASSGSGRFGYEQYF. This rearrangement joins TRBV9 to TRBJ2-7; TRBD2 aligns across 9 bases. The missing CDR3 end, 3 residues past where the read stops, is filled in from the germline J gene. The V segment lost 3 bases and the J segment 4 bases; nucleotides outside the gene matches: 8. The CDR3 is 15 amino acids. Germline lookup yields CDR1 SGDLS and CDR2 YYNGEE.

This clone has ten or more counts. The read comes to an end 3 residues before the CDR3 does, leaving the germline J gene to fill in the end. The V call is TRBV20-1, the J call TRBJ2-3; 9 bases match TRBD2. CDR1 is DFQATT, CDR2 SNEGSKA, per germline (reference sequence). The length of the CDR3 is 14 residues. V was clipped by 3 bases and J by 5 bases; unmatched bases: 6. The CDR3 DNA, read in part, is TGCAGTGCTAGTTTGCGGGAGGGCCGAGATACG. The encoded protein is CSASLREGRDT. The whole CDR3 reads CSASLREGRDTQYF.

The sample holds many counts of this clone. The CDR3 goes on 3 residues after the read ends, and that part is filled in from the germline J gene. This chain connects TRBV9 to TRBJ2-3; 7 bases match TRBD2. This CDR3 spans 17 amino acids. Germline assignment: CDR1 SGDLS and CDR2 YYNGEE. After removal of 1 base from V and 2 bases from J, the junction contained 10 bases not matched to a gene. The covered CDR3 bases are TGTGCCAGCAGCGTATACGGGATAGCGGGTAACACAGATACG. The encoded protein is CASSVYGIAGNTDT. The full CDR3 is CASSVYGIAGNTDTQYF.

This clone has at least ten counts. The sequence runs out 3 residues before the end of the CDR3; the remainder is reconstructed from the germline J gene. This chain links TRBV18 with TRBJ1-3; possible D gene TRBD1, 6 bases. This CDR3 spans 16 amino acids. With 6 bases removed from V and 1 base from J, the gap between germline ends came to 16 bases. Germline V gene sequence: CDR1 KGHSH, CDR2 LQKENI. Here the CDR3 reads CASSTEGGASGNTIYF. The sequenced CDR3 bases are TGTGCCAGCTCGACCGAAGGGGGGGCGTCTGGAAACACC.

This clone was seen repeatedly, ten times or more. The missing CDR3 end, 3 residues past where the read stops, is filled in from the germline J gene. This chain joins TRBV28 and TRBJ1-1; 8 nucleotides match TRBD1. Trimming cost V 7 bases and J 4 bases; bases outside gene matches: 11. Germline CDR1 is MDHEN and CDR2 is SYDVKM. There are 15 residues in the CDR3. CDR3 protein: CASITGTGPGTEAFF. The covered CDR3 bases are TGTGCCAGCATAACCGGGACAGGACCCGGCACTGAA.

The sample holds a few counts of this clone. With the read ending 3 residues before the CDR3 end, the germline J gene is used to fill in that end. This same CDR3 is encoded by further DNA sequences in the sample. The chain joins TRBV20-1 to TRBJ1-5; no definite D call. CDR1 is DFQATT and CDR2 is SNEGSKA in the germline V gene (reference sequence). The CDR3 consists of 16 residues. V dropped 1 base and J dropped 2 bases, with 15 bases sitting between them. The part of the CDR3 DNA that was read is TGCAGTGCTAGAGGCCTCGGAGCGGCGGGCAATCAGCCC. Translating it yields CSARGLGAAGNQP. The whole CDR3 protein reads CSARGLGAAGNQPQHF.

This clone has more than one count but fewer than ten. The CDR3 extends 3 residues past the end of the read, so its final part is completed from the germline J gene. The rearrangement links TRBV5-5 to TRBJ2-7, with 10 bases fitting TRBD1. The V segment lost 4 bases and the J segment 2 bases; nucleotides outside the gene matches: 6. Per germline, CDR1 SGHKS and CDR2 YYEKEE (reference sequence). The CDR3 is 15 residues long. CDR3 protein: CASSPDRGLTYEQYF. CDR3 DNA (partial): TGTGCCAGCAGCCCGGACAGGGGGTTGACCTACGAG. The variable domain in full, with the rest retrieved from reference TRBV5-5 and TRBJ2-7, is DAGVTQSPTHLIKTRGQQVTLRCSPISGHKSVSWYQQVLGQGPQFIFQYYEKEERGRGNFPDRFSARQFPNYSSELNVNALLLGDSALYLCASSPDRGLTYEQYFGPGTRLTVT.

This clone is labeled as medium-sized. The read terminates 3 residues ahead of where the CDR3 ends, so the germline J gene completes it. The V call is TRBV7-2, the J call TRBJ1-1; D perhaps matches TRBD1 (5 bases). V lost 2 bases to trimming and J lost 1 base, with 11 bases between them. The length of the CDR3 is 15 residues. Germline CDR1 SGHTA, CDR2 FQGNSA. CDR3 in amino acids: CASSLNSGGNTEAFF. Incomplete CDR3 DNA: TGTGCCAGCAGCTTAAATTCGGGGGGGAACACTGAA.

The sample holds many counts of this clone. The CDR3 end lies 3 residues beyond the end of the read and is filled in from the germline J gene. The chain uses TRBV14 and TRBJ1-3; possibly TRBD1 for D (5 bases). Germline V gene lookup returns CDR1 SGHDN and CDR2 FVKESK. There are 17 residues in the CDR3. V was cut by 0 bases and J by 2 bases, with 14 bases left in between. The CDR3 here is CASSQDLWRGPGNTIYF. CDR3 DNA, as far as it was read: TGTGCCAGCAGCCAAGATTTGTGGAGGGGCCCTGGAAACACC.

This clone was seen repeatedly, ten times or more. The read comes to an end 3 residues before the CDR3 does, leaving the germline J gene to fill in the end. This chain joins TRBV20-1 and TRBJ2-2; D is uncertain. Per the germline V gene, CDR1 is DFQATT and CDR2 is SNEGSKA (reference sequence). The CDR3 loop spans 15 amino acids. The V and J ends lost 0 bases and 6 bases respectively, with 14 bases between them. The sequenced part of the CDR3 DNA is TGCAGTGCTAGAGAAGGTAGTTGGGCATCCGGGGAG. Translating it yields CSAREGSWASGE. The CDR3 reads in full as CSAREGSWASGELFF.

This clone appeared many times. With the read ending 3 residues before the CDR3 end, the germline J gene is used to fill in that end. The V call is TRBV30, the J call TRBJ1-6; TRBD1 might be the D (5 bases). Germline V CDR1 and CDR2: GTSNPN, SVGIG (reference sequence). The CDR3 runs 16 residues. Between the trimmed V and J ends, which lost 3 bases and 7 bases, there was a span of 19 bases. The CDR3 is CAWRIAGGGTNSPLHF. CDR3 DNA (partial): TGTGCCTGGAGGATTGCGGGGGGAGGGACCAATTCACCC.

This clone was seen more than once but under ten times. From the germline J gene comes the end of the CDR3, since the read stops 3 residues before it. V and J are TRBV30 and TRBJ2-5, with D uncertain. From germline, CDR1 is GTSNPN and CDR2 SVGIG (reference sequence). There are 13 residues in the CDR3. V was pared by 0 bases and J by 0 bases, with 5 bases between. The CDR3: CAWSVSDQETQYF. The CDR3 bases that were read are TGTGCCTGGAGTGTTAGTGACCAAGAGACC.

This clone was seen at least ten times. The CDR3 end is not reached by the read, which stops 3 residues before it; the germline J gene fills it in. The rearrangement links TRBV2 to TRBJ1-1, with 7 bases that match TRBD1. V lost 7 bases, J lost 1 base, and 15 bases stayed unmatched. CDR1 and CDR2 from the germline V gene are SNHLY and FYNNEI. This CDR3 region has 17 residues. The CDR3 is CASTHALTGSRNTEAFF. CDR3 DNA (partial): TGTGCCAGCACTCACGCATTGACAGGGTCTCGGAACACTGAA.

Remarks on this clone: The read stops 3 residues short of the end of the CDR3; the missing end is completed from the germline J gene. The chain has TRBV20-1 and TRBJ1-5; 10 bases fit TRBD1. J was trimmed by 0 bases and V by 6 bases; bases with no gene match: 11. This CDR3 has 17 residues. Looked up from germline, CDR1 is DFQATT and CDR2 is SNEGSKA (reference sequence). The sequenced CDR3 bases are TGCAGTGCCATCTACCCGGGACAGGGGTATAGCAATCAGCCC. This translates into CSAIYPGQGYSNQP. The complete CDR3 protein is CSAIYPGQGYSNQPQHF.

This clone was seen repeatedly, ten times or more. Sequencing ends 3 residues short of the CDR3 end; the germline J gene provides the rest. This chain joins TRBV19 and TRBJ2-1; the match to TRBD1 covers 8 bases. CDR3 length: 14 residues. V lost 5 bases to trimming and J lost 6 bases; unmatched junction nucleotides: 6. The germline V gene has CDR1 LNHDA and CDR2 SQIVND (reference sequence). The CDR3 is CASSSRTGSNEQFF. Incomplete CDR3 DNA: TGTGCCAGTAGTTCTCGGACAGGGAGCAATGAG.

This clone came up many times. The read ends 3 residues before the CDR3 terminus; that terminus is restored from the germline J gene. The chain carries TRBV30 and TRBJ1-2; D gene uncertain. CDR3 length: 14 amino acids. V lost 2 bases to trimming and J lost 5 bases, with 15 bases between them. Germline assignment: CDR1 GTSNPN and CDR2 SVGIG (reference sequence). This CDR3 is CAWSSTGRGYGYTF. The CDR3 DNA, read in part, is TGTGCCTGGAGTTCCACCGGGCGCGGGTATGGC.

This clone was seen at least ten times. The read is 3 residues too short to cover the CDR3 end, so that end is filled in from the germline J gene. The chain recombines TRBV2 with TRBJ2-3, with D perhaps given as TRBD1 or TRBD2 (7 bases each). The ends were cut back, 8 bases at V and 5 bases at J, with 20 bases in the middle. Germline V lookup: CDR1 SNHLY, CDR2 FYNNEI. The CDR3 loop spans 15 amino acids. Incomplete CDR3 DNA: TGTGCCAGCGCCTGGGCTGGGAGGGGGCAAGATACG. This sequence encodes CASAWAGRGQDT. The CDR3 in its entirety is CASAWAGRGQDTQYF.